This T cell receptor beta chain emerged from a study of response to subunit inactivated influenza vaccine (dated by TCRdb to 2016 to 2018). Concerning the study at large: Deep quantitative profiling of the T cell receptor repertoire was used in the study to follow responses to a trivalent subunit inactivated influenza vaccine.

Libraries came from RT-PCR. Instrument used: Illumina HiSeq 2500. Using fastp at Q25 and MiXCR, TCRdb reprocessed the public reads and kept productive beta chains. When rows share a CDR3 protein, they turn into one entry using the most common DNA and genes. This sample gives about half a million distinct CDR3 sequences in total; about 10% of them show up just once. The ten largest clones represent approximately 12% of the sample. Explained via the paper, the time point label denotes: more than 35 days after influenza vaccine administration. This clonotype occurred a few times. The antigen this receptor binds is unknown. Qualities for individual bases were not recorded, and no much larger clone is one base off. Taken from the germline V gene, the CDR1 and CDR2 loops are MNHEY and SVGEGT. V and J lose 3 bases and 0 bases, and a span of 15 bases separates them. The CDR3 goes from the cysteine to the phenylalanine over 16 residues. Of the read, only the CDR3 DNA is kept; its 48 bases are in frame from base 1.

Findings and caveats that apply to the study as a whole: The authors suggested that each seasonal influenza vaccination may recruit only a limited number of new T cells.

Material: PBMCs from blood, obtained more than 35 days after vaccination. The V and J segments used are TRBV6-2 or TRBV6-3 and TRBJ2-7; the D segment could be TRBD2, given 6 matching bases. This TCR derives from a man aged 50-60 years who received an inactivated influenza vaccine. Donor details come from another sample of the same person, matched by shared clones. The CDR3 here reads CASSYPPGLNSYEQYF. The base sequence is TGTGCCAGCAGTTATCCTCCGGGACTGAACTCCTACGAGCAGTACTTC.